These 20 T cell receptor beta chains came from one sample sequenced in a study of OX40 agonist ivuxolimab in advanced cancers. TCRdb's copy holds only in-frame clones and misses some; the assay was immunoSEQ multiplex PCR. The sample holds under 80,000 clones, around nine tenths seen once. The sequenced sample was CD4+ or CD8+ T cells sorted from blood, obtained in a trial of the OX40 agonist ivuxolimab. The source is an adult with an advanced solid tumor such as melanoma, head and neck, liver or kidney cancer.

In DNA form, the CDR3 reads TGCAGCGGGGGACTAAATTACAATGAGCAGTTCTTC. It specifies CSGGLNYNEQFF. The chain carries TRBV29-1 and TRBJ2-1, with 7 bases aligning to TRBD2. Germline V CDR1 and CDR2: SQVTM, ANQGSEA. V lost 7 bases to trimming and J lost 4 bases; unmatched junction nucleotides: 4. The length of the CDR3 is 12 residues.

V usage is TRBV19 and J usage is TRBJ1-1; 9 positions match TRBD1. The CDR3 length is 15 residues. Germline values: CDR1 LNHDA, CDR2 SQIVND (reference sequence). The V gene end was trimmed by 7 bases and the J gene end by 6 bases; junction bases not matched to a gene: 12. The CDR3 bases are TGTGCCAGTATTCCAAGGACAGGGGTTCCATCTGAAGCTTTCTTT. Its translation: CASIPRTGVPSEAFF.

V and J are TRBV10-2 and TRBJ2-3; D gene unclear. Germline CDR1 reads WSHSY; CDR2 reads SAAADI. The CDR3 contains 14 residues. V lost 7 bases, J lost 3 bases, and 14 bases lay in between. The CDR3 bases are TGCGCCAGCACCCTCGGTTTAGTAACAGATACGCAGTATTTT. Its protein product is CASTLGLVTDTQYF.

The chain joins TRBV7-6 to TRBJ1-2; D gene uncertain. Germline V gene sequence: CDR1 SGHVS, CDR2 FNYEAQ. The germline V and J ends were trimmed by 0 bases and 2 bases, with 7 bases remaining between them. The CDR3 runs 14 residues. The DNA for the CDR3 is TGTGCCAGCAGCTTAGCGGGGTCCAACTATGGCTACACCTTC. This sequence encodes CASSLAGSNYGYTF. The full variable domain, with the rest looked up from reference TRBV7-6 and TRBJ1-2, is GAGVSQSPRYKVTKRGQDVALRCDPISGHVSLYWYRQALGQGPEFLTYFNYEAQQDKSGLPNDRFSAERPEGSISTLTIQRTEQRDSAMYRCASSLAGSNYGYTFGSGTRLTVV.

The gene calls are TRBV7-8 and TRBJ2-2; the D gene is possibly TRBD1 (6 bases). The CDR3 totals 14 residues. With 1 base removed from V and 8 bases from J, the gap between germline ends came to 11 bases. CDR1 and CDR2 from the germline V gene are SGHVS and FQNEAQ. The CDR3 loop reads CASSLGQGQGELFF. CDR3 nucleotide sequence: TGTGCCAGCAGCTTAGGGCAGGGGCAGGGGGAGCTGTTTTTT.

The J gene is TRBJ1-6, the V gene TRBV9; D ambiguous. Trimming cost V 0 bases and J 8 bases, with 12 bases left between them. The CDR3 contains 15 residues. Germline-derived CDR1 and CDR2 are SGDLS and YYNGEE. This CDR3 reads CASSVGGQDHSPLHF. CDR3 bases: TGTGCCAGCAGCGTAGGAGGGCAGGACCATTCACCCCTCCACTTT.

In this sample, this clone turned up a few times. V and J are TRBV27 and TRBJ1-5; D is undetermined. The V end lost 3 bases, the J end lost 6 bases, and 6 bases lay between the germline ends. Germline CDR1 is MNHEY and CDR2 is SMNVEV (reference sequence). The CDR3 length is 12 residues. DNA for the CDR3: TGTGCCAGCAGTTTTCTGGGTCAGCCCCAGCATTTT. This translates into CASSFLGQPQHF.

The rearrangement links TRBV6-1 to TRBJ2-7, with D tentatively TRBD1 or TRBD2 (7 bases each). From germline, CDR1 is MNHNS and CDR2 SASEGT. The CDR3 has 16 residues. V gave up 4 bases and J gave up 7 bases, with 23 bases separating them. The CDR3: CASSGEWGGGPREQYF. DNA of the CDR3: TGTGCCAGCAGTGGGGAGTGGGGAGGGGGCCCGCGAGAGCAGTACTTC.

The chain recombines TRBV5-4 with TRBJ1-1; TRBD1 matches at 7 bases. CDR3 length: 14 amino acids. Germline trimming cut 0 bases from V and 3 bases from J; bases unmatched to any gene: 2. In germline, CDR1 is SGHNT, CDR2 YYREEE (reference sequence). The CDR3 DNA sequence: TGTGCCAGCAGCTTGGTCCAGGGGGACACTGAAGCTTTCTTT. Its translation: CASSLVQGDTEAFF.

The J gene is TRBJ1-4, the V gene TRBV14, with D possibly matching TRBD1 (6 bases). The CDR3 contains 16 residues. Germline V lookup: CDR1 SGHDN, CDR2 FVKESK. V was pared by 2 bases and J by 8 bases, with 18 bases between. In DNA form, the CDR3 reads TGTGCCAGCAGCCAAACTCGACAGGCCCTGAGGGAAAAACTGTTTTTT. It specifies CASSQTRQALREKLFF.

The chain joins TRBV28 to TRBJ2-1; 7 bases line up with TRBD1. The V and J ends lost 4 bases and 8 bases, in that order; junction bases with no gene match: 11. There are 15 residues in the CDR3. Germline V gene data show CDR1 as MDHEN and CDR2 as SYDVKM. CDR3 amino acids: CASSSPRDSWDEQFF. The CDR3 DNA reads as TGTGCCAGCAGTTCCCCCCGGGACAGTTGGGATGAGCAGTTCTTC.

The rearrangement links TRBV7-9 to TRBJ2-5; 8 nucleotides match TRBD1. This CDR3 is 15 amino acids long. CDR1 SEHNR and CDR2 FQNEAQ come from the germline V gene (reference sequence). Trimming cost V 3 bases and J 4 bases; bases outside gene matches: 7. The CDR3 here is CASSFPRGPGETQYF. CDR3 sequence (DNA): TGTGCCAGCAGCTTCCCCAGGGGGCCCGGAGAGACCCAGTACTTC.

This chain links TRBV2 with TRBJ1-1, with D perhaps TRBD1 (5 bases). The germline gives CDR1 SNHLY, CDR2 FYNNEI. Deletions cut 4 bases from V and 4 bases from J, with 13 bases between. The CDR3 is 14 residues long. CDR3 DNA sequence: TGTGCCAGCAGTGCTTTCCGAGGGGTCACTGAAGCTTTCTTT. This gives the protein CASSAFRGVTEAFF.

The V gene is TRBV7-3, the J gene TRBJ1-1, with unresolved D. Germline loops: CDR1 SGHTA, CDR2 FQGTGA. The CDR3 is made up of 13 amino acids. V was cut by 5 bases and J by 1 base, with 8 bases left in between. CDR3 nucleotides: TGTGCCAGCAGCCAGAGCACGAACACTGAAGCTTTCTTT. Protein: CASSQSTNTEAFF.

This clone came up once. The V gene is TRBV7-7, the J gene TRBJ1-3; weak D call: TRBD1 (5 bases). With 0 bases removed from V and 4 bases from J, the gap between germline ends came to 7 bases. The CDR3 runs 14 residues. Germline CDR1 and CDR2: SSHAT and FNYEAQ (reference sequence). The CDR3 here is CASSLAGAGNTIYF. The CDR3 coding sequence is TGTGCCAGCAGCTTAGCAGGGGCCGGAAACACCATATATTTT.

The J gene is TRBJ2-1, the V gene TRBV27; possible D gene TRBD1, 5 bases. The CDR3 runs 16 residues. The V gene's germline CDR1 is MNHEY and CDR2 SMNVEV (reference sequence). Deletions cut 3 bases from V and 0 bases from J, with 12 bases between. The CDR3 here is CASSFRQLSSYNEQFF. CDR3 in DNA: TGTGCCAGCAGTTTTAGACAGTTGAGCTCCTACAATGAGCAGTTCTTC.

The rearrangement uses TRBV30 and TRBJ1-1, with D possibly TRBD1 on 6 matching bases. CDR3 length: 13 amino acids. V was trimmed by 3 bases and J by 5 bases, leaving 13 bases between them. Germline assignment: CDR1 GTSNPN and CDR2 SVGIG (reference sequence). DNA for the CDR3: TGTGCCTGGAGCTACAGGGTTGGTACTGAAGCTTTCTTT. Protein: CAWSYRVGTEAFF.

This chain links TRBV27 with TRBJ2-7; 7 bases are shared with TRBD1. CDR3 length: 14 residues. V shed 5 bases and J 2 bases; nucleotides not matched to a gene: 6. Germline V gene data show CDR1 as MNHEY and CDR2 as SMNVEV (reference sequence). CDR3 DNA: TGTGCCAGCAGTCCTGGGGACAGAACCTACGAGCAGTACTTC. Amino acids: CASSPGDRTYEQYF.

This clone was observed a handful of times. The rearrangement uses TRBV27 and TRBJ1-2, with no clear D. The CDR3 covers 12 residues. Trimming took 4 bases from V and 8 from J, leaving 11 bases between them. Germline V gene lookup returns CDR1 MNHEY and CDR2 SMNVEV (reference sequence). The CDR3 reads CASSSAGYGYTF. The DNA of the CDR3 is TGTGCCAGCAGTTCGGCAGGTTACGGCTACACCTTC.

The genes are TRBV11-2 and TRBJ2-1, with 13 positions matching TRBD2. From germline, CDR1 is SGHAT and CDR2 FQNNGV. Trimming took 5 bases from V and 2 from J; bases not matched to a gene: 9. This CDR3 has 18 residues. CDR3 sequence: CASSRTSGSRSPYNEQFF. The DNA of the CDR3 is TGTGCCAGCAGCAGGACTAGCGGGAGCCGGTCCCCCTACAATGAGCAGTTCTTC.